These T cell receptor beta chains were read from a single sample in a study of blood T cell repertoires in COVID-19. Assay used: immunoSEQ multiplex PCR; TCRdb lists only in-frame clones, some missing. Here the sample spans tens of thousands of clones, around nine tenths being singletons. Sequenced: peripheral blood. Receptors were obtained from a man between 65 and 85 years old with active or convalescent COVID-19. The conserved cysteine and the conserved F or W are not part of the CDR3 here. Each record gives: CDR3 protein, J gene, V gene, D gene. A D gene is named only where the DNA matches it firmly.

cdr3_aa: ASSVAPGSQPQH
j_call: TRBJ1-5
v_call: TRBV9
d_call: -

cdr3_aa: ASSVEAYNEQF
j_call: TRBJ2-1
v_call: TRBV2
d_call: -

cdr3_aa: ASSLGAGANEKLF
j_call: TRBJ1-4
v_call: TRBV7-2
d_call: -

cdr3_aa: ASSLHSGGGAQGETQY
j_call: TRBJ2-5
v_call: TRBV4-2
d_call: TRBD2

cdr3_aa: ASSIGGSGANVLT
j_call: TRBJ2-6
v_call: TRBV19
d_call: -

cdr3_aa: ASRGGPLFLH
j_call: TRBJ1-6
v_call: TRBV5-8
d_call: -

cdr3_aa: ASSHGQGWTYGYT
j_call: TRBJ1-2
v_call: TRBV18
d_call: TRBD1

cdr3_aa: ASRPYRGRDWGEAF
j_call: TRBJ1-1
v_call: TRBV19
d_call: TRBD1

cdr3_aa: ATSDGLALSTDTQY
j_call: TRBJ2-3
v_call: TRBV24-1
d_call: -

cdr3_aa: ATSDQLGTDTQY
j_call: TRBJ2-3
v_call: TRBV24-1
d_call: -

cdr3_aa: ASSHQRTGEETQY
j_call: TRBJ2-5
v_call: TRBV4-2
d_call: TRBD1

cdr3_aa: ASSWEGYGYT
j_call: TRBJ1-2
v_call: TRBV7-3
d_call: -

cdr3_aa: ASSPPGKGSYGYT
j_call: TRBJ1-2
v_call: TRBV18
d_call: -

cdr3_aa: ASSATGLEAF
j_call: TRBJ1-1
v_call: TRBV2
d_call: -

cdr3_aa: ASTTDRDMNTEAF
j_call: TRBJ1-1
v_call: TRBV19
d_call: TRBD1

cdr3_aa: ASSPGEGGSYNEQF
j_call: TRBJ2-1
v_call: TRBV6-2/TRBV6-3
d_call: -

cdr3_aa: ASSDSGTPVWAF
j_call: TRBJ1-1
v_call: TRBV6-2/TRBV6-3
d_call: -

cdr3_aa: ASSFGTSGTGELF
j_call: TRBJ2-2
v_call: TRBV28
d_call: TRBD2

cdr3_aa: SVEDSGQGGYT
j_call: TRBJ1-2
v_call: TRBV29-1
d_call: TRBD1

cdr3_aa: ASSPREDHYGYT
j_call: TRBJ1-2
v_call: TRBV27
d_call: -

cdr3_aa: ASSPIQAGGPNEQF
j_call: TRBJ2-1
v_call: TRBV27
d_call: TRBD2

cdr3_aa: ASSALTGGATNEKLF
j_call: TRBJ1-4
v_call: TRBV10-2
d_call: -

cdr3_aa: ASSPGTPNYGYT
j_call: TRBJ1-2
v_call: TRBV5-1
d_call: -